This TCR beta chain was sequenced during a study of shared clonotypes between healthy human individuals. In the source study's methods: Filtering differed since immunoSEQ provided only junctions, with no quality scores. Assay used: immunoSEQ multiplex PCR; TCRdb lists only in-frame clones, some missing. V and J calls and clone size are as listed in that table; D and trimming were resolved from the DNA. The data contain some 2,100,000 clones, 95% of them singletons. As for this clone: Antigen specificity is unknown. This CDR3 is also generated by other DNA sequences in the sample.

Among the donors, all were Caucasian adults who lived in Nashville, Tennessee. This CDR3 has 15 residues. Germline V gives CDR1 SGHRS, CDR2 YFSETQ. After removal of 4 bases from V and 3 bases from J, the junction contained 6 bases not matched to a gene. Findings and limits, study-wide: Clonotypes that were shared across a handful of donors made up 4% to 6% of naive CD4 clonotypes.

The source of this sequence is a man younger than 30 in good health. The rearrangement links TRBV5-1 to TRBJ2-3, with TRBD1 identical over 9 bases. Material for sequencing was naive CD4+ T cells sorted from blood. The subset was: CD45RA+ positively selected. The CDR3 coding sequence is TGCGCCAGCAGCCGGGACAGGGTCGGTACAGATACGCAGTATTTT. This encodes CASSRDRVGTDTQYF.